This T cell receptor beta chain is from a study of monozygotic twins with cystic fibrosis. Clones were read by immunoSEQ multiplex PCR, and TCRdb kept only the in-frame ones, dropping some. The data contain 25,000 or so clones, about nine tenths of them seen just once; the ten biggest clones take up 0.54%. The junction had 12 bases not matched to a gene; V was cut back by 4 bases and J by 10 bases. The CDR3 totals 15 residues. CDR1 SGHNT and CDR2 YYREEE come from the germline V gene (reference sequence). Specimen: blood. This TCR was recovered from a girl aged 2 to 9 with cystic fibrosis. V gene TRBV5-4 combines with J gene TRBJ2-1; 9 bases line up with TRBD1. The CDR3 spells CASSPRDRAYSEQFF. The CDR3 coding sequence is TGTGCCAGCAGCCCCCGGGACAGGGCCTATTCCGAGCAGTTCTTC.